This T cell receptor (beta chain) was retrieved from a study of shared clonotypes between healthy human individuals. The V gene lost 5 bases and the J gene lost 1 base, with 21 bases spanning the gap. Germline-derived CDR1 and CDR2 are SGHNT and YENEEA. This CDR3 is built from 17 residues. The protocol was immunoSEQ multiplex PCR, while the TCRdb copy is restricted to in-frame clones and leaves out a portion. The repertoire includes 2 million to 2.5 million clones, less than 95% of them detected once, and 0.3% to 0.45% sits in the top ten. Sequenced sample: naive CD4+ T cells from PBMCs. Subset here: CD45RA+ positively selected. The chain uses TRBV11-3 and TRBJ2-7; D gene ambiguous. The sequence was obtained from a man younger than 30 in good health. Some clones in this sample may be carry-over from other donors' samples. In nucleotides, the CDR3 is TGTGCCAGCAGCCCGCGTGTCCCCAGCACCCCTTCCTACGAGCAGTACTTC. It encodes CASSPRVPSTPSYEQYF.